A single sample is the source of the 27 T cell receptor beta chains below, sequenced in a study of shared clonotypes between healthy human individuals. Data came from immunoSEQ multiplex PCR; TCRdb stores just in-frame clones and leaves some out. This sample has 2,500,000 or so clones, with around 92% found just once. Specimen: naive CD4+ T cells from PBMCs. Subset: CD45RA+ positively selected. The receptors were gathered from a man younger than 30 in good health. Some clones in this sample may be carry-over from other donors' samples.

The rearrangement joins TRBV29-1 to TRBJ2-7, with 9 bases aligning to TRBD2. Trimming took 4 bases from V and 5 from J; bases not matched to a gene: 12. Germline V gene sequence: CDR1 SQVTM, CDR2 ANQGSEA. This CDR3 is built from 15 residues. CDR3 nucleotides: TGCAGCGTTGCCCACACCCAAAGGACTAGCGACGAGCAGTACTTC. Its translation: CSVAHTQRTSDEQYF.

The V gene is TRBV5-6, the J gene TRBJ2-1; unclear D gene. CDR1 and CDR2 (germline): SGHDT, YYEEEE. This CDR3 spans 14 amino acids. The V end lost 5 bases, the J end lost 0 bases, and 9 bases lay between the germline ends. The CDR3 reads CASRSLSSYNEQFF. DNA for the CDR3: TGTGCCAGCAGGTCACTAAGCTCCTACAATGAGCAGTTCTTC.

This clone was seen once. J is TRBJ1-2 and V is TRBV28; no definite D call. V lost 9 bases to trimming and J lost 3 bases, with 14 bases between them. The CDR3 extends over 13 amino acids. CDR1 and CDR2 from the germline V gene are MDHEN and SYDVKM. The CDR3 DNA reads TGTGCCAGTGCAGGTGCTCGGGACTATGGCTACACCTTC. Protein sequence: CASAGARDYGYTF.

V is TRBV7-2 and J is TRBJ2-3; 12 nucleotides align to TRBD2. The germline V gene encodes CDR1 SGHTA and CDR2 FQGNSA. V shed 4 bases and J 0 bases; nucleotides not matched to a gene: 5. The CDR3 contains 17 residues. The CDR3 loop is CASSSQGTSGSTDTQYF. The CDR3 DNA sequence: TGTGCCAGCAGCTCCCAAGGGACTAGCGGGAGCACAGATACGCAGTATTTT.

The chain combines TRBV6-5 with TRBJ1-4, with D possibly TRBD1 on 5 matching bases. The CDR3 runs to 16 residues. V gave up 0 bases and J gave up 5 bases, with 13 bases separating them. Germline-derived CDR1 and CDR2 are MNHEY and SVGAGI. The CDR3 loop is CASSYSRGRSNEKLFF. As DNA, the CDR3 is TGTGCCAGCAGTTACTCGCGGGGCAGGTCGAATGAAAAACTGTTTTTT.

The chain recombines TRBV5-6 with TRBJ2-7; TRBD1 matches at 7 bases. The CDR3 covers 15 residues. V lost 1 base, J lost 0 bases, and 4 bases stayed unmatched. CDR1 and CDR2 from the germline V gene are SGHDT and YYEEEE. CDR3 DNA: TGTGCCAGCAGCTTGTCTTGGACAGGCTCCTACGAGCAGTACTTC. Amino acids: CASSLSWTGSYEQYF.

This chain connects TRBV28 to TRBJ1-2; D is unresolved. Germline CDR1 MDHEN, CDR2 SYDVKM. V lost 2 bases and J 4 bases, leaving 8 bases between the germline ends. The CDR3 runs 13 residues. The CDR3 sequence: CASSLNRSYGYTF. The CDR3 DNA is TGTGCCAGCAGTTTAAATCGCTCCTATGGCTACACCTTC.

This chain's CDR3 is CASSSNSRGRDTQYF. CDR3 DNA: TGTGCCAGCAGTTCTAACTCCCGAGGGAGAGATACGCAGTATTTT. The J gene is TRBJ2-3, the V gene TRBV6-1; tentative D call: TRBD2 (5 bases). The CDR3 extends over 15 amino acids. V lost 5 bases, J lost 5 bases, and 17 bases lay in between. Germline values: CDR1 MNHNS, CDR2 SASEGT.

This clone was observed a handful of times. The chain links TRBV19 to TRBJ1-5; D not certain. Trimming shortened V by 3 bases and J by 3 bases, and 3 bases separated the two germline ends. The germline gives CDR1 LNHDA, CDR2 SQIVND (reference sequence). The CDR3 runs to 12 residues. CDR3 DNA: TGTGCCAGTAGTATGTACAATCAGCCCCAGCATTTT. Translation: CASSMYNQPQHF.

The chain has TRBV6-1 and TRBJ1-2; D gene uncertain. Germline CDR1 MNHNS, CDR2 SASEGT. V lost 7 bases and J 8 bases, leaving 14 bases between the germline ends. The CDR3 runs to 12 residues. For the CDR3, the DNA is TGTGCCAGCAACTTTCTCGGGTGGGGCTACACCTTC. Translated, it gives CASNFLGWGYTF.

Regarding this clone: Within the sample, other DNA sequences also encode this same CDR3. This sequence joins TRBV2 and TRBJ1-3; tentative D call: TRBD1 (6 bases). The germline V gene has CDR1 SNHLY and CDR2 FYNNEI. The ends were cut back, 3 bases at V and 0 bases at J, with 6 bases in the middle. CDR3 length equals 14 residues. The CDR3 DNA follows: TGTGCCAGCAGTGACAGGGGCTCTGGAAACACCATATATTTT. This translates into CASSDRGSGNTIYF.

This sequence joins TRBV28 and TRBJ2-1, with TRBD1 matching 7 bases. The V and J ends lost 2 bases and 0 bases, in that order; junction bases with no gene match: 7. Germline CDR1 MDHEN, CDR2 SYDVKM. This CDR3 contains 17 residues. The CDR3 region is CASSLIEGAGSYNEQFF. The CDR3 DNA reads TGTGCCAGCAGTTTAATCGAGGGGGCAGGCTCCTACAATGAGCAGTTCTTC.

V and J are TRBV18 and TRBJ2-1, with 8 bases that match TRBD1. The CDR3 contains 15 residues. Trimming took 3 bases from V and 0 from J; bases not matched to a gene: 1. Germline loops: CDR1 KGHSH, CDR2 LQKENI. The CDR3 region has the DNA TGTGCCAGCTCACCGGACAGGGACTCCTACAATGAGCAGTTCTTC. Its translation: CASSPDRDSYNEQFF.

The genes are TRBV19 and TRBJ2-5; 9 bases line up with TRBD2. The germline gives CDR1 LNHDA, CDR2 SQIVND (reference sequence). The CDR3 covers 16 residues. Losses at the gene ends were 5 bases for V and 0 bases for J; bases not matched to a gene: 7. CDR3 nucleotides: TGTGCCAGTAGTGTGGCGGGAGGGTCCTACCAAGAGACCCAGTACTTC. Its translation is CASSVAGGSYQETQYF.

Of note for this clone: Within the sample, other DNA sequences also encode this same CDR3. In nucleotides, the CDR3 is TGCGCCAGCAGCCGGGGACTAGCGGAAGAGACCCAGTACTTC. Translated, it gives CASSRGLAEETQYF. The V and J genes are TRBV5-1 and TRBJ2-5; TRBD2 matches at 11 bases. CDR1 and CDR2 (germline): SGHRS, YFSETQ. The CDR3 has 14 amino acids. The trim removed 4 bases at V and 3 bases at J, leaving 2 bases unmatched.

The rearrangement joins TRBV6-6 to TRBJ2-4; 9 positions agree with TRBD1. There are 12 residues in the CDR3. The germline V gene has CDR1 MNHNY and CDR2 SVGAGI (reference sequence). J was trimmed by 9 bases and V by 5 bases; bases with no gene match: 2. CDR3 bases: TGTGCCAGCAGTGGACAGGGGACCATTCAGTACTTC. This codes for CASSGQGTIQYF.

This clone is a singleton in its sample. This sequence joins TRBV7-9 and TRBJ2-1; tentatively, D is TRBD2 (5 bases). Germline CDR1 and CDR2: SEHNR and FQNEAQ (reference sequence). V was pared by 5 bases and J by 3 bases, with 14 bases between. The CDR3 has 15 amino acids. DNA of the CDR3: TGTGCCAGCAGCCGTCCGGGGAGAGGCTACAATGAGCAGTTCTTC. It encodes CASSRPGRGYNEQFF. Full variable domain (outside the CDR3, taken from reference TRBV7-9 and TRBJ2-1): DTGVSQNPRHKITKRGQNVTFRCDPISEHNRLYWYRQTLGQGPEFLTYFQNEAQLEKSRLLSDRFSAERPKGSFSTLEIQRTEQGDSAMYLCASSRPGRGYNEQFFGPGTRLTVL.

This chain uses TRBV28 with TRBJ1-4, with TRBD1 matching 7 bases. J lost 4 bases, V lost 6 bases, and 11 bases had no gene match. The CDR3 covers 16 residues. Germline-derived CDR1 and CDR2 are MDHEN and SYDVKM. The DNA of the CDR3 is TGTGCCAGCAGCACCATCAGACAGGGAAATAATGAAAAACTGTTTTTT. The encoded protein is CASSTIRQGNNEKLFF. Looking up the rest from reference TRBV28 and TRBJ1-4 gives the full variable domain: DVKVTQSSRYLVKRTGEKVFLECVQDMDHENMFWYRQDPGLGLRLIYFSYDVKMKEKGDIPEGYSVSREKKERFSLILESASTNQTSMYLCASSTIRQGNNEKLFFGSGTQLSVL.

The V and J genes are TRBV5-4 and TRBJ2-7; TRBD1 matches at 9 bases. This CDR3 region has 15 residues. Per germline, CDR1 SGHNT and CDR2 YYREEE (reference sequence). The V segment lost 4 bases and the J segment 1 base; nucleotides outside the gene matches: 6. The CDR3 nucleotides are TGTGCCAGCAGCCAATCCGGGACAGGGTCCTACGAGCAGTACTTC. As protein: CASSQSGTGSYEQYF.

The chain joins TRBV18 to TRBJ2-3; tentatively, D is TRBD1 or TRBD2 (6 bases each). The CDR3 length is 14 residues. Germline V gives CDR1 KGHSH, CDR2 LQKENI. Trimming shortened V by 2 bases and J by 4 bases, and 10 bases separated the two germline ends. The CDR3: CASSPWGAADTQYF. CDR3 DNA sequence: TGTGCCAGCTCACCATGGGGGGCGGCAGATACGCAGTATTTT.

J is TRBJ2-7 and V is TRBV28; D not certain. This CDR3 comprises 11 residues. Trimming took off 2 bases at V and 6 bases at J, with 5 bases between the two ends. Germline CDR1 reads MDHEN; CDR2 reads SYDVKM. The CDR3 DNA follows: TGTGCCAGCAGTTTAACGTTCGAGCAGTACTTC. This translates into CASSLTFEQYF. Full variable domain (outside the CDR3, taken from reference TRBV28 and TRBJ2-7): DVKVTQSSRYLVKRTGEKVFLECVQDMDHENMFWYRQDPGLGLRLIYFSYDVKMKEKGDIPEGYSVSREKKERFSLILESASTNQTSMYLCASSLTFEQYFGPGTRLTVT.

V usage is TRBV6-1 and J usage is TRBJ1-5; weak D call: TRBD1 (5 bases). Germline V gene sequence: CDR1 MNHNS, CDR2 SASEGT. The CDR3 is 17 amino acids. V was cut by 2 bases and J by 2 bases, with 16 bases left in between. The CDR3 sequence is CASSERAGNYGNQPQHF. The CDR3 DNA follows: TGTGCCAGCAGTGAAAGGGCAGGGAATTATGGCAATCAGCCCCAGCATTTT.

CDR3 coding DNA: TGTGCCAGCAGCTCCTCGGGTGGAGGTGGCTATGGCTACACCTTC. It codes for CASSSSGGGGYGYTF. The chain is built from TRBV11-2 and TRBJ1-2, with D hard to call. Trimming took 4 bases from V and 4 from J, leaving 16 bases between them. The CDR3 is 15 amino acids. The germline gives CDR1 SGHAT, CDR2 FQNNGV.

J is TRBJ2-5 and V is TRBV7-2; D is unclear. Trimming stripped 7 bases from V and 2 bases from J, with 11 bases between. The length of the CDR3 is 13 residues. Germline CDR1 SGHTA, CDR2 FQGNSA. CDR3 nucleotides: TGTGCCAGCATTGGACCCTCTCAAGAGACCCAGTACTTC. This encodes CASIGPSQETQYF. The whole variable domain, remainder taken from reference TRBV7-2 and TRBJ2-5, is GAGVSQSPSNKVTEKGKDVELRCDPISGHTALYWYRQSLGQGLEFLIYFQGNSAPDKSGLPSDRFSAERTGGSVSTLTIQRTQQEDSAVYLCASIGPSQETQYFGPGTRLLVL.

J is TRBJ1-1 and V is TRBV18; D remains ambiguous. The CDR3 covers 15 residues. V was shortened by 0 bases and J by 4 bases, with 12 bases between the two germline ends. Germline V gene sequence: CDR1 KGHSH, CDR2 LQKENI. In nucleotides, the CDR3 is TGTGCCAGCTCACCACCGTATCCGGGAGGCACTGAAGCTTTCTTT. It yields the protein CASSPPYPGGTEAFF.

The chain has TRBV18 and TRBJ2-2; TRBD2 matches at 8 bases. The CDR3 runs to 17 residues. The trim removed 0 bases at V and 1 base at J, leaving 4 bases unmatched. CDR1 and CDR2 from the germline V gene are KGHSH and LQKENI. The CDR3 loop reads CASSPPSLAGNTGELFF. The CDR3 coding sequence is TGTGCCAGCTCACCACCTTCCCTAGCGGGGAACACCGGGGAGCTGTTTTTT.

The chain uses TRBV5-1 and TRBJ2-3; D possibly corresponds to TRBD2 (7 bases). The CDR3 contains 14 residues. Germline lookup yields CDR1 SGHRS and CDR2 YFSETQ. The V end lost 4 bases, the J end lost 6 bases, and 15 bases lay between the germline ends. The DNA of the CDR3 is TGCGCCAGCAGCAGGGGGGGTTTTAGGGATACGCAGTATTTT. This translates into CASSRGGFRDTQYF.